Described below is a single T cell receptor (beta chain) sequence and its context. The antigen is unknown. This could be a read error, since a much larger clone is one nucleotide away. TCRdb redid the calling of the 5' RACE reads with MiXCR, one entry per CDR3 protein. The sample has about 300,000 distinct CDR3 sequences, 11% seen once. The data originate from a study of CD8 T cells in ankylosing spondylitis. Findings of the study overall: As reported, disease-linked clones showed significant enrichment in matched ankylosing spondylitis synovial fluid.

The CDR3 has 14 amino acids. Germline loops: CDR1 SGHRS, CDR2 YFSETQ. This sequence originates from a female donor with ankylosing spondylitis or in good health (not recorded which). Sequencing used blood, either unsorted or a sorted T cell fraction (not recorded which). J is TRBJ2-5 and V is TRBV5-1, with D possibly being TRBD2 (5 bases). CDR3 nucleotides: TGCGCCAGCCGCTTGCGGGCAGACCAAGAGACCCAGTACTTC. This encodes CASRLRADQETQYF.